The rows below give T cell receptor beta chains drawn from one sample of a study of T cell repertoires in cytomegalovirus infection. TCRdb reprocessed the reads via MiXCR and lists one record per CDR3 protein. Altogether almost 550,000 distinct CDR3 sequences are present, 16% being singletons, with the ten largest covering 20% to 30%. The sequenced sample consisted of CD8+ T cells from PBMCs. These receptors were obtained from a human donor in good health (CMV status not recorded). Some clones in this sample may be carry-over from other donors' samples. Both conserved end residues are part of each CDR3. D genes are given only for firm matches. Part of the rows lack a size; the others show once, few, many or a class for expanded clones.

d_gene	v_gene	abundance	j_gene	CDR3nt	CDR3aa
NA	TRBV9	NA	TRBJ2-3	TGTGCCAGCAGCATTAATCAGGGAAGAGGGGTCACAGATACGCAGTATTTT	CASSINQGRGVTDTQYF
NA	TRBV9	few	TRBJ2-1	TGTGCCAGCGGGACCACCAATGAGCAGTTCTTC	CASGTTNEQFF
TRBD2	TRBV27	few	TRBJ2-7	TGTGCCAGCACCTTAAATCCGGGGGGCTACGAGCAGTACTTC	CASTLNPGGYEQYF
TRBD1	TRBV27	few	TRBJ1-6	TGTGCCAGCACCAACATCTGGGGACAGTTGAATTCACCCCTCCACTTT	CASTNIWGQLNSPLHF
NA	TRBV6-6	many	TRBJ1-5	TGTGCCAGCACCTCCTGGGGAGATAGCAATCAGCCCCAGCATTTT	CASTSWGDSNQPQHF
NA	TRBV29-1	NA	TRBJ1-1	TGCAGCGTTGGGGAAGGAACTGAAGCTTTCTTT	CSVGEGTEAFF
NA	TRBV7-9	few	TRBJ1-1	TGTGCCCTTCGGGGGGCGCGGACTGAAGCTTTCTTT	CALRGARTEAFF
NA	TRBV18	NA	TRBJ2-7	TGTGCCAGCTCACCAGGGCGCTCGGAATACGAGCAGTACTTC	CASSPGRSEYEQYF
TRBD1	TRBV6-5	many	TRBJ2-3	TGTGCCAGCAGTTACTTCAGAGGGGCGACAGGGGTCAGTGATACGCAGTATTTT	CASSYFRGATGVSDTQYF
NA	TRBV24-1	few	TRBJ2-7	TGTGCCTCCCCAGATGCGGGGGCCCATTGCGACGAGCAGTACTTC	CASPDAGAHCDEQYF
NA	TRBV6-1	many	TRBJ1-2	TGTGCCAGCACTCGAGAAGTGGCAGGGCAACGCGCTAACTATGGCTACACCTTC	CASTREVAGQRANYGYTF
TRBD1	TRBV20-1	NA	TRBJ2-3	TGCAGTGCCTACTCTCGGACAGGGGGCGTAGATACGCAGTATTTT	CSAYSRTGGVDTQYF